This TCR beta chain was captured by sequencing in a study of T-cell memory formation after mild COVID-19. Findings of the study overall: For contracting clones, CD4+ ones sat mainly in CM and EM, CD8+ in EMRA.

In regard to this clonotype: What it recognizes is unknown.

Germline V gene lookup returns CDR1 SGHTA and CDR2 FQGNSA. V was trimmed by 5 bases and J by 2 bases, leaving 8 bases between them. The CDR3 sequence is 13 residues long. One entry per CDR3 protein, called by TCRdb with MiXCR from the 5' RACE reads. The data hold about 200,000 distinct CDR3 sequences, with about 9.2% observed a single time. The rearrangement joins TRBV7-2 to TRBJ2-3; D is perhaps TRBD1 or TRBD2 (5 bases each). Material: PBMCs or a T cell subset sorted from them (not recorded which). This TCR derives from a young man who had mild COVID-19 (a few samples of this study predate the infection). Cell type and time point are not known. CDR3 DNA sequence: TGTGCCAGCAGCAAGGGACCCACAGATACGCAGTATTTT. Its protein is CASSKGPTDTQYF.